These 29 T cell receptor beta chains share one sample of origin, sequenced in a study of cytomegalovirus exposure and HLA in healthy donors. The PCR used 60 Vbeta and 13 Jbeta primers. The repertoire was sequenced with immunoSEQ multiplex PCR; TCRdb's copy has only in-frame clones and lacks some. The sample data list around 100,000 clones. What was sequenced was PBMCs. These receptors were collected from a woman in her 30s in good health and CMV-seronegative.

V usage is TRBV7-6 and J usage is TRBJ2-3, with TRBD1 matching 8 bases. The CDR3 covers 15 residues. CDR1 SGHVS and CDR2 FNYEAQ come from the germline V gene. V trimming: 1 base; J trimming: 2 bases; junction bases outside the gene matches: 2. The CDR3 DNA sequence: TGTGCCAGCAGCTTAGGTCAGGGGGCCACAGATACGCAGTATTTT. Its protein product is CASSLGQGATDTQYF.

The CDR3 DNA follows: TGTGCCAGCAGTTTCCTCCTTCTGAATTCACCCCTCCACTTT. This codes for CASSFLLLNSPLHF. The rearrangement links TRBV6-5 to TRBJ1-6; D gene uncertain. Germline V CDR1 and CDR2: MNHEY, SVGAGI. V was clipped by 4 bases and J by 7 bases, with 11 bases between them. The CDR3 length is 14 residues.

V and J are TRBV19 and TRBJ1-2, with no clear D. Germline V CDR1 and CDR2: LNHDA, SQIVND (reference sequence). V gave up 4 bases and J gave up 0 bases, with 6 bases separating them. This CDR3 has 13 residues. DNA of the CDR3: TGTGCCAGTAGTACCCGAGCTAACTATGGCTACACCTTC. Its translation: CASSTRANYGYTF.

The chain combines TRBV19 with TRBJ2-5; 8 bases align to TRBD1. Germline V lookup: CDR1 LNHDA, CDR2 SQIVND (reference sequence). The CDR3 totals 14 residues. The junction had 5 bases not matched to a gene; V was cut back by 5 bases and J by 3 bases. CDR3 DNA: TGTGCCAGTAGTCTCGACAGGGGAAAAGAGACCCAGTACTTC. It translates to CASSLDRGKETQYF.

The chain links TRBV6-5 to TRBJ2-7; a weak D match, TRBD1 (6 bases). The CDR3 spans 14 residues. Germline V gene lookup returns CDR1 MNHEY and CDR2 SVGAGI. The CDR3 spells CATKLTGVSYEQYF. In DNA, the CDR3 is TGTGCTACGAAGTTGACAGGAGTGTCCTACGAGCAGTACTTC.

The chain couples TRBV5-6 to TRBJ2-2, with a possible D match to TRBD2 (5 bases). From germline, CDR1 is SGHDT and CDR2 YYEEEE. V lost 2 bases to trimming and J lost 1 base, with 6 bases between them. The CDR3 runs 14 residues. The CDR3 nucleotides read TGTGCCAGCAGCTTCGGACTGAACACCGGGGAGCTGTTTTTT. Translation: CASSFGLNTGELFF.

The CDR3 nucleotides read TGTGCCTGGAGTGCGGGGGACTATGGCTACACCTTC. It specifies CAWSAGDYGYTF. The chain has TRBV30 and TRBJ1-2, with D possibly matching TRBD1 (5 bases). Germline-derived CDR1 and CDR2 are GTSNPN and SVGIG (reference sequence). The CDR3 is 12 residues long. V was cut by 1 base and J by 3 bases, with 6 bases left in between.

The chain combines TRBV5-1 with TRBJ2-1; D is uncertain. Germline V lookup: CDR1 SGHRS, CDR2 YFSETQ. Trimming shortened V by 3 bases and J by 8 bases, and 9 bases separated the two germline ends. CDR3 length equals 12 residues. CDR3 loop: CASSSNGYEQFF. The CDR3 nucleotides read TGCGCCAGCAGCTCAAATGGCTATGAGCAGTTCTTC.

J is TRBJ1-1 and V is TRBV6-6; TRBD1 matches 7 bases. Trimming cost V 7 bases and J 1 base; bases outside gene matches: 6. Germline-derived CDR1 and CDR2 are MNHNY and SVGAGI (reference sequence). This CDR3 is built from 14 residues. The CDR3 DNA reads TGTGCCAGCAACCAGGGGACAGCGAACACTGAAGCTTTCTTT. It codes for CASNQGTANTEAFF.

This sequence joins TRBV5-1 and TRBJ2-5; tentative D call: TRBD2 (6 bases). The DNA end is more similar to TRBJ2-7, so the J call may be wrong. Germline V lookup: CDR1 SGHRS, CDR2 YFSETQ. CDR3 length equals 15 residues. The CDR3: CASSLLAKGGYEQYF. The CDR3 DNA reads TGCGCCAGCAGCCTGCTGGCCAAAGGAGGGTACGAGCAGTACTTC.

The gene calls are TRBV6-1 and TRBJ1-5, with D possibly being TRBD1 (6 bases). Germline CDR1 MNHNS, CDR2 SASEGT. V lost 6 bases and J 4 bases, leaving 10 bases between the germline ends. The CDR3 is 13 amino acids. The CDR3 loop is CASRDSENQPQHF. The CDR3 bases are TGTGCCAGCAGGGACAGCGAAAATCAGCCCCAGCATTTT.

The chain uses TRBV27 and TRBJ2-3; 10 bases match TRBD1. Germline-derived CDR1 and CDR2 are MNHEY and SMNVEV (reference sequence). This CDR3 has 15 residues. Trimming took 5 bases from V and 6 from J; bases not matched to a gene: 8. CDR3 sequence (DNA): TGTGCCAGCAGTCCGGGGACAGGGGTTGGCGATACGCAGTATTTT. The encoded protein is CASSPGTGVGDTQYF.

This chain links TRBV9 with TRBJ1-2, with 7 bases fitting TRBD1. The germline V gene has CDR1 SGDLS and CDR2 YYNGEE. J lost 4 bases, V lost 4 bases, and 7 bases had no gene match. The CDR3 has 14 residues. The CDR3 is CASSSRGTAYGYTF. Here the CDR3 DNA reads TGTGCCAGCAGCTCCCGGGGGACAGCCTATGGCTACACCTTC.

Remarks on this clone: At the DNA level, this CDR3 is encoded by other sequences in the same sample as well. V and J are TRBV6-5 and TRBJ2-2, with D possibly TRBD1 on 6 matching bases. Germline V gene data show CDR1 as MNHEY and CDR2 as SVGAGI. The CDR3 has 15 residues. V lost 6 bases, J lost 3 bases, and 14 bases lay in between. The CDR3 DNA is TGTGCCAGCAGCCAACAGGGTGACTACACCGGGGAGCTGTTTTTT. This translates into CASSQQGDYTGELFF.

The genes are TRBV28 and TRBJ1-2; 8 positions agree with TRBD1. J gave up 4 bases and V 10 bases, and 20 bases lay outside the gene matches. The CDR3 loop spans 17 amino acids. In germline, CDR1 is MDHEN, CDR2 SYDVKM. The chain's CDR3 is CAIAYGGFPQGGYGYTF. The CDR3 DNA follows: TGTGCCATCGCCTACGGGGGATTTCCACAGGGGGGCTATGGCTACACCTTC.

This chain joins TRBV27 and TRBJ2-1, with 11 bases fitting TRBD2. The V gene's germline CDR1 is MNHEY and CDR2 SMNVEV (reference sequence). Losses at the gene ends were 6 bases for V and 8 bases for J; bases not matched to a gene: 6. There are 14 residues in the CDR3. The CDR3 sequence is CASRDGLAGDEQFF. The CDR3 nucleotides read TGTGCCAGCAGAGATGGACTAGCGGGTGATGAGCAGTTCTTC.

This chain connects TRBV28 to TRBJ2-5, with 9 bases lining up with TRBD2. After removal of 6 bases from V and 5 bases from J, the junction contained 7 bases not matched to a gene. The germline CDR1 and CDR2 sequences are MDHEN and SYDVKM. This CDR3 spans 14 amino acids. CDR3 amino acids: CASRLSGGRETQYF. The DNA for the CDR3 is TGTGCCAGCAGACTTAGCGGGGGAAGGGAGACCCAGTACTTC.

The chain carries TRBV5-1 and TRBJ2-1; 9 positions match TRBD2. The CDR3 runs to 15 residues. CDR1 SGHRS and CDR2 YFSETQ come from the germline V gene. Unmatched junction bases numbered 1, after V lost 2 bases and J lost 1 base. For the CDR3, the DNA is TGCGCCAGCAGCTTTAGCGGGAGTTCCTACAATGAGCAGTTCTTC. It translates to CASSFSGSSYNEQFF.

V and J are TRBV19 and TRBJ1-1; 7 bases match TRBD1. V lost 5 bases, J lost 5 bases, and 8 bases stayed unmatched. Looked up from germline, CDR1 is LNHDA and CDR2 is SQIVND (reference sequence). There are 14 residues in the CDR3. CDR3 DNA: TGTGCCAGTAGTTCGAGACAGGGTGGAACTGAAGCTTTCTTT. Protein sequence: CASSSRQGGTEAFF.

The chain combines TRBV5-1 with TRBJ1-2, with 7 bases fitting TRBD1. There are 15 residues in the CDR3. The V segment lost 2 bases and the J segment 7 bases; nucleotides outside the gene matches: 11. Germline V gene data show CDR1 as SGHRS and CDR2 as YFSETQ. CDR3 bases: TGCGCCAGCAGCTTTCCGTCAGGGGGTACTCTTGGCTACACCTTC. Translated: CASSFPSGGTLGYTF.

The CDR3 region has the DNA TGTGCCAGCAGTTTCACCGGTAGCGGGAGGTTTGAGCAGTACTTC. It yields the protein CASSFTGSGRFEQYF. V usage is TRBV27 and J usage is TRBJ2-7, with TRBD2 identical over 10 bases. V shed 3 bases and J 7 bases; nucleotides not matched to a gene: 9. This CDR3 is 15 amino acids long. CDR1 MNHEY and CDR2 SMNVEV come from the germline V gene (reference sequence).

The V call is TRBV28, the J call TRBJ2-7, with 9 bases matching TRBD1. CDR1 MDHEN and CDR2 SYDVKM come from the germline V gene. The CDR3 contains 15 residues. J gave up 3 bases and V 6 bases, and 9 bases lay outside the gene matches. CDR3 protein: CASRATGTGLYEQYF. DNA for the CDR3: TGTGCCAGCAGGGCTACCGGGACAGGGCTCTACGAGCAGTACTTC.

The CDR3 nucleotides read TGCGCCAGCAGCTCGCGGACAGCCAGATACGAGCAGTACTTC. As protein: CASSSRTARYEQYF. This chain connects TRBV5-1 to TRBJ2-7; TRBD1 is a possible D gene (6 bases). Looked up from germline, CDR1 is SGHRS and CDR2 is YFSETQ. V lost 3 bases to trimming and J lost 4 bases, with 14 bases between them. The CDR3 length is 14 residues.

The chain has TRBV6-1 and TRBJ1-4; 8 bases line up with TRBD1. V trimming: 8 bases; J trimming: 6 bases; junction bases outside the gene matches: 5. Germline CDR1 is MNHNS and CDR2 is SASEGT. This CDR3 region has 13 residues. DNA for the CDR3: TGTGCCAGCCAGGGGGCCACTCATGAAAAACTGTTTTTT. This sequence encodes CASQGATHEKLFF.

J is TRBJ2-3 and V is TRBV29-1, with 8 bases aligning to TRBD2. The CDR3 extends over 15 amino acids. CDR1 SQVTM and CDR2 ANQGSEA come from the germline V gene. Losses at the gene ends were 4 bases for V and 0 bases for J; bases not matched to a gene: 6. The CDR3 spells CSVVIAGPSTDTQYF. The CDR3 coding sequence is TGCAGCGTTGTGATAGCGGGGCCTAGCACAGATACGCAGTATTTT.

The chain joins TRBV5-1 to TRBJ2-2; D perhaps matches TRBD2 (6 bases). The germline V gene encodes CDR1 SGHRS and CDR2 YFSETQ. The CDR3 extends over 16 amino acids. Trimming took 1 base from V and 2 from J, leaving 12 bases between them. CDR3 amino acids: CASSLRPGTNTGELFF. The DNA of the CDR3 is TGCGCCAGCAGCTTGCGTCCAGGGACTAACACCGGGGAGCTGTTTTTT.

The chain combines TRBV15 with TRBJ1-4; D might be TRBD1 (5 bases). Trimming took off 0 bases at V and 7 bases at J, with 15 bases between the two ends. The CDR3 is 16 amino acids. Germline lookup yields CDR1 LNHNV and CDR2 YYDKDF (reference sequence). CDR3 loop: CATSRDQTSGFEKLFF. CDR3 sequence (DNA): TGTGCCACCAGCAGAGATCAGACGTCAGGGTTTGAAAAACTGTTTTTT.

The CDR3 region has the DNA TGTGCCTGGGGACAGGGTAACGGCTACACCTTC. Its protein is CAWGQGNGYTF. The genes are TRBV30 and TRBJ1-2, with TRBD1 matching 8 bases. CDR3 length: 11 residues. Trimming at V came to 5 bases and at J to 8 bases, leaving 4 bases not matched to a gene. Looked up from germline, CDR1 is GTSNPN and CDR2 is SVGIG (reference sequence).

This chain uses TRBV7-9 with TRBJ2-5; 7 bases line up with TRBD1. The J call is in doubt because the DNA end fits TRBJ2-7 better. CDR1 SEHNR and CDR2 FQNEAQ come from the germline V gene (reference sequence). This CDR3 is 15 amino acids long. The CDR3 sequence: CASSLSQGRFHEQYF. CDR3 nucleotides: TGTGCCAGCAGCTTATCACAGGGGCGGTTCCACGAGCAGTACTTC.